This entry lists 30 T cell receptor beta chains sequenced from one sample in a study of T cells after yellow fever vaccination. Using its own MiXCR run on the 5' RACE reads, TCRdb lists one record per CDR3 protein. The sample records hundreds of thousands of distinct CDR3 sequences, roughly an eighth being singletons. Sequences were derived from PBMCs, sampled on the day of the yellow fever booster vaccination. The receptors come from a man younger than 45 who received the YFV17D yellow fever vaccine.

This clonotype was seen ten or more times. The gene calls are TRBV7-2 and TRBJ2-1; D remains unclear. Looked up from germline, CDR1 is SGHTA and CDR2 is FQGNSA. The CDR3 totals 15 residues. V lost 5 bases, J lost 1 base, and 12 bases lay in between. The CDR3 sequence: CASSPGDPSYNEQFF. The DNA for the CDR3 is TGTGCCAGCAGCCCGGGTGATCCTTCCTACAATGAGCAGTTCTTC.

The V and J genes are TRBV28 and TRBJ2-7; D is unclear. Trimming removed 5 bases at V and 7 bases at J, with 15 bases between. Germline V gene lookup returns CDR1 MDHEN and CDR2 SYDVKM. The CDR3 covers 13 residues. Here the CDR3 DNA reads TGTGCCAGCAGTCCAACCGCGACTGGGGAGCAGTACTTC. It specifies CASSPTATGEQYF.

This chain connects TRBV5-1 to TRBJ2-7; tentatively, D is TRBD1 or TRBD2 (5 bases each). Deletions cut 3 bases from V and 3 bases from J, with 13 bases between. CDR3 size: 14 residues. Germline CDR1 reads SGHRS; CDR2 reads YFSETQ. CDR3: CASSSGTAIYEQYF. CDR3 DNA sequence: TGCGCCAGCAGCTCAGGGACCGCAATCTACGAGCAGTACTTC.

A few counts support this clonotype. The chain links TRBV21-1 to TRBJ2-7. TRBV21-1 is a pseudogene. CDR3 size: 14 residues. CDR3 region: CASSNGRHCYEQYF. The CDR3 nucleotides are TGTGCCAGCAGCAACGGTCGGCACTGCTACGAGCAGTACTTC.

This chain links TRBV18 with TRBJ2-1; D could derive from TRBD1 or TRBD2 (5 bases each). CDR1 and CDR2 (germline): KGHSH, LQKENI. V was clipped by 5 bases and J by 5 bases, with 10 bases between them. The CDR3 sequence is 13 residues long. The CDR3 DNA reads as TGTGCCAGCTCAGCTGGGACGGACAATGAGCAGTTCTTC. Translating it yields CASSAGTDNEQFF.

This clonotype turned up a few times. This rearrangement joins TRBV12-3 or TRBV12-4 to TRBJ2-5; TRBD2 matches 14 bases. The CDR3 runs to 17 residues. Trimming removed 5 bases from V and 4 bases from J; junction bases left unmatched: 9. CDR3 amino acids: CASSPGLAGVFRETQYF. The CDR3 region has the DNA TGTGCCAGCAGTCCGGGACTAGCGGGGGTCTTCCGAGAGACCCAGTACTTC.

This clonotype was detected ten times or more. The chain is built from TRBV20-1 and TRBJ1-5; weak D call: TRBD1 (5 bases). Trimming stripped 5 bases from V and 4 bases from J, with 12 bases between. The CDR3 length is 13 residues. The germline gives CDR1 DFQATT, CDR2 SNEGSKA (reference sequence). CDR3: CSARRGLNQPQHF. The DNA for the CDR3 is TGCAGTGCTCGTCGGGGCCTTAATCAGCCCCAGCATTTT.

V usage is TRBV5-1 and J usage is TRBJ1-2; TRBD1 is a possible D gene (6 bases). The ends were cut back, 0 bases at V and 2 bases at J, with 17 bases in the middle. The CDR3 runs 17 residues. Germline CDR1 SGHRS, CDR2 YFSETQ. The CDR3 region has the DNA TGCGCCAGCAGCTTGGGAGGTCGGAACAGGGTGAACTATGGCTACACCTTC. Encoded protein: CASSLGGRNRVNYGYTF.

This clonotype occurred a few times. The chain joins TRBV9 to TRBJ2-2; D not certain. The V end lost 3 bases, the J end lost 4 bases, and 10 bases lay between the germline ends. The CDR3 covers 14 residues. Germline CDR1 and CDR2: SGDLS and YYNGEE. DNA of the CDR3: TGTGCCAGCAGCGCGCTGATGGGCACCGGGGAGCTGTTTTTT. Encoded protein: CASSALMGTGELFF.

This clonotype was seen more than once but under ten times. J is TRBJ2-7 and V is TRBV7-2, with D perhaps assigned TRBD1 or TRBD2 (5 bases each). CDR3 length: 16 amino acids. CDR1 SGHTA and CDR2 FQGNSA come from the germline V gene. Trimming took off 5 bases at V and 1 base at J, with 18 bases between the two ends. CDR3 loop: CASSTGTAKVSYEQYF. The CDR3 DNA reads as TGTGCCAGCAGCACCGGGACGGCTAAGGTATCCTACGAGCAGTACTTC.

This clonotype was picked up a small number of times. CDR3 sequence reads: CASSWGQDFTGELFF. Here the CDR3 DNA reads TGTGCCAGCAGCTGGGGACAGGACTTCACCGGGGAGCTGTTTTTT. The rearrangement joins TRBV11-2 to TRBJ2-2, with 8 bases identical to TRBD1. The CDR3 contains 15 residues. The germline V gene has CDR1 SGHAT and CDR2 FQNNGV. V dropped 4 bases and J dropped 4; count of bases not matched to a gene: 5.

This clonotype was seen a few times. V is TRBV10-3 and J is TRBJ1-2, with a weak D call TRBD1 (6 bases). V lost 5 bases and J lost 4, with 14 bases in between. This CDR3 is built from 14 residues. The germline V gene has CDR1 ENHRY and CDR2 SYGVKD. In nucleotides, the CDR3 is TGTGCCATCAGTCAGGGGACGCTAGGCTATGGCTACACCTTC. Protein sequence: CAISQGTLGYGYTF.

V gene TRBV5-1 combines with J gene TRBJ2-3; D remains ambiguous. The germline V gene encodes CDR1 SGHRS and CDR2 YFSETQ. V shed 0 bases and J shed 6 bases, with 5 bases lying between them. The CDR3 is 12 amino acids. The CDR3 DNA reads TGCGCCAGCAGCTTGGCCTTCGATACGCAGTATTTT. Residues: CASSLAFDTQYF.

This chain connects TRBV12-3 or TRBV12-4 to TRBJ2-3, with 11 bases aligning to TRBD2. The CDR3 covers 16 residues. Trimming cost V 3 bases and J 4 bases; bases outside gene matches: 6. CDR3 DNA: TGTGCCAGCAGTTTCACTAGCGGGAGTTTAGCAGATACGCAGTATTTT. Its protein is CASSFTSGSLADTQYF.

This clonotype was seen a handful of times. The chain couples TRBV20-1 to TRBJ1-3; D remains ambiguous. The V gene lost 6 bases and the J gene lost 4 bases, with 16 bases spanning the gap. Germline loops: CDR1 DFQATT, CDR2 SNEGSKA (reference sequence). CDR3 length equals 14 residues. In nucleotides, the CDR3 is TGCAGTGCCCCGGACCGGGCCTCGGGAAACACCATATATTTT. Protein sequence: CSAPDRASGNTIYF.

This clonotype was detected only a few times. This chain joins TRBV5-4 and TRBJ2-5; no clear D gene. The CDR3 loop spans 15 amino acids. The V end was cut by 2 bases, the J end by 2 bases, with 13 bases between. CDR1 is SGHNT, CDR2 YYREEE, per germline (reference sequence). CDR3 in amino acids: CASSFTPRQQETQYF. The CDR3 nucleotides are TGTGCCAGCAGCTTTACACCCCGGCAGCAAGAGACCCAGTACTTC. Based on the CDR3 plus reference TRBV5-4 and TRBJ2-5, the full variable domain is ETGVTQSPTHLIKTRGQQVTLRCSSQSGHNTVSWYQQALGQGPQFIFQYYREEENGRGNFPPRFSGLQFPNYSSELNVNALELDDSALYLCASSFTPRQQETQYFGPGTRLLVL.

V is TRBV27 and J is TRBJ2-1; 11 positions agree with TRBD2. The CDR3 has 15 amino acids. Trimming cost V 4 bases and J 7 bases; bases outside gene matches: 6. Germline CDR1 is MNHEY and CDR2 is SMNVEV (reference sequence). The DNA of the CDR3 is TGTGCCAGCAGTTCGGGGACTAGCGGACGGAATGAGCAGTTCTTC. Amino acids: CASSSGTSGRNEQFF.

This clonotype turned up a few times. The chain has TRBV18 and TRBJ2-1, with 15 bases that match TRBD2. V shed 0 bases and J 7 bases; nucleotides not matched to a gene: 4. Germline CDR1 and CDR2: KGHSH and LQKENI. This CDR3 has 17 amino acids. The CDR3 DNA follows: TGTGCCAGCTCACCACCAAACGGACTAGCGGGAGGGAATGAGCAGTTCTTC. Its translation is CASSPPNGLAGGNEQFF.

This clonotype was found a few times. The chain couples TRBV7-9 to TRBJ1-4; 7 bases agree with TRBD1. The J segment lost 4 bases and the V segment lost 5 bases, leaving 4 bases of the junction unmatched. Germline V gene sequence: CDR1 SEHNR, CDR2 FQNEAQ (reference sequence). The CDR3 totals 14 residues. The CDR3 sequence: CASSKGQINEKLFF. The CDR3 nucleotides read TGTGCCAGCAGCAAGGGACAGATTAATGAAAAACTGTTTTTT.

J is TRBJ2-1 and V is TRBV5-1; 8 positions agree with TRBD2. This CDR3 is built from 16 residues. V lost 3 bases and J lost 6; bases outside the gene matches: 11. The germline CDR1 and CDR2 sequences are SGHRS and YFSETQ. The CDR3: CASSWGGAGVSNEQFF. Written as DNA, the CDR3 is TGCGCCAGCAGCTGGGGAGGAGCGGGGGTTTCCAATGAGCAGTTCTTC. The full variable domain, completed using reference TRBV5-1 and TRBJ2-1, is KAGVTQTPRYLIKTRGQQVTLSCSPISGHRSVSWYQQTPGQGLQFLFEYFSETQRNKGNFPGRFSGRQFSNSRSEMNVSTLELGDSALYLCASSWGGAGVSNEQFFGPGTRLTVL.

This clonotype has only a few counts. This chain connects TRBV6-5 to TRBJ2-1; 9 bases agree with TRBD2. This CDR3 is 16 amino acids long. The V and J ends lost 0 bases and 4 bases, in that order; junction bases with no gene match: 4. Per the germline V gene, CDR1 is MNHEY and CDR2 is SVGAGI. This CDR3 reads CASSYSSLAGYNEQFF. The CDR3, as DNA: TGTGCCAGCAGTTACTCTTCGCTAGCGGGATACAATGAGCAGTTCTTC.

This clonotype was detected a few times. The V call is TRBV10-3, the J call TRBJ2-7, with D possibly being TRBD1 (6 bases). CDR1 is ENHRY, CDR2 SYGVKD, per germline. There are 13 residues in the CDR3. V gave up 6 bases and J gave up 6 bases, with 15 bases separating them. The DNA of the CDR3 is TGTGCCATCAGCCGGGACACCCGTGCCGAGCAGTACTTC. It specifies CAISRDTRAEQYF.

The gene calls are TRBV7-8 and TRBJ2-7, with a possible D match to TRBD2 (6 bases). V lost 6 bases and J 2 bases, leaving 17 bases between the germline ends. This CDR3 contains 15 residues. Germline values: CDR1 SGHVS, CDR2 FQNEAQ. The CDR3 protein is CASSPEASAAYEQYF. The DNA of the CDR3 is TGTGCCAGCAGTCCAGAGGCTAGCGCTGCCTACGAGCAGTACTTC.

V gene TRBV5-1 combines with J gene TRBJ1-5, with 10 nucleotides matching TRBD1. The CDR3 length is 15 residues. CDR1 and CDR2 (germline): SGHRS, YFSETQ. Unmatched junction bases numbered 5, after V lost 4 bases and J lost 4 bases. CDR3 DNA sequence: TGCGCCAGCAGCCTGGGGACAGGGGTGAATCAGCCCCAGCATTTT. Its protein is CASSLGTGVNQPQHF.

For the CDR3, the DNA is TGTGCCAGCAGCCTTCGGTGGTTCTCCTACGAGCAGTACTTC. This codes for CASSLRWFSYEQYF. The chain combines TRBV3-1 with TRBJ2-7; D is unresolved. The V gene's germline CDR1 is LGHDT and CDR2 YNNKEL (reference sequence). CDR3 size: 14 residues. V lost 4 bases, J lost 0 bases, and 10 bases lay in between.

The chain recombines TRBV15 with TRBJ2-1, with D unclear. Germline V gene lookup returns CDR1 LNHNV and CDR2 YYDKDF (reference sequence). V was pared by 0 bases and J by 2 bases, with 8 bases between. The CDR3 is 15 residues long. CDR3 loop: CATSRDGRTYNEQFF. The DNA of the CDR3 is TGTGCCACCAGCAGAGATGGTCGGACCTACAATGAGCAGTTCTTC.

The chain uses TRBV28 and TRBJ1-2; D is ambiguous. Trimming removed 2 bases at V and 8 bases at J, with 9 bases between. Germline CDR1 and CDR2: MDHEN and SYDVKM. This CDR3 region has 12 residues. CDR3 protein: CASSLEIRGYTF. The CDR3 DNA follows: TGTGCCAGCAGTTTAGAAATCAGGGGCTACACCTTC.

This clonotype was found a few times. J is TRBJ2-3 and V is TRBV5-1; 15 bases are a match to TRBD2. With V trimmed by 3 bases and J by 5 bases, 10 bases remained unmatched. CDR3 length: 18 residues. Germline V lookup: CDR1 SGHRS, CDR2 YFSETQ. DNA of the CDR3: TGCGCCAGCAGCTCGCTAGGGACTAGCGGGAGGATGGGAGATACGCAGTATTTT. It is translated as CASSSLGTSGRMGDTQYF.

This clonotype came up a few times. The gene calls are TRBV11-3 and TRBJ2-5, with D uncertain. V was trimmed by 5 bases and J by 5 bases, leaving 12 bases between them. This CDR3 has 13 amino acids. Germline CDR1 is SGHNT and CDR2 is YENEEA. The chain's CDR3 is CASSLNRMETQYF. In nucleotides, the CDR3 is TGTGCCAGCAGCCTCAATCGAATGGAGACCCAGTACTTC.

This clonotype was seen a few times. The rearrangement links TRBV6-5 to TRBJ2-5; D not resolved. The CDR3 runs to 14 residues. The V gene lost 5 bases and the J gene lost 0 bases, with 10 bases spanning the gap. The germline CDR1 and CDR2 sequences are MNHEY and SVGAGI. DNA of the CDR3: TGTGCCAGCAGTAACCGGGCCAACCAAGAGACCCAGTACTTC. It translates to CASSNRANQETQYF.